This entry lists 27 T cell receptor beta chains sequenced from one sample in a study of blood T cells in healthy people across ages. A sample-barcoded 5' primer and a J-beta primer mix were used in a second PCR of about 7 to 12 cycles. TCRdb itself ran the 5' RACE reads through MiXCR, one entry per CDR3 protein. There are hundreds of thousands of distinct CDR3 sequences in the sample; about three fifths occur only once, and about 20% lies in the top ten. Specimen: blood. These receptors all come from a man aged 25-45 years in good health.

The chain is built from TRBV29-1 and TRBJ1-4, with 9 bases lining up with TRBD1. This CDR3 comprises 13 residues. V shed 4 bases, J shed 7 bases, and the junction held 4 bases outside the gene matches. Looked up from germline, CDR1 is SQVTM and CDR2 is ANQGSEA. This CDR3 reads CSVVGQGSEKLFF. The CDR3 bases are TGCAGCGTTGTTGGACAGGGGAGTGAAAAACTGTTTTTT.

This chain uses TRBV4-3 with TRBJ2-7; no clear D. Trimming took off 0 bases at V and 2 bases at J, with 14 bases between the two ends. The CDR3 contains 16 residues. CDR1 and CDR2 from the germline V gene are LGHNA and YSLEER. The CDR3 DNA sequence: TGCGCCAGCAGCCAAGACTTCGGGTTTAGGGCCTACGAGCAGTACTTC. Translated, it gives CASSQDFGFRAYEQYF.

This clonotype came up a few times. The rearrangement joins TRBV7-8 to TRBJ2-1, with 8 positions matching TRBD2. From germline, CDR1 is SGHVS and CDR2 FQNEAQ. This CDR3 is 14 amino acids long. V was pared by 2 bases and J by 5 bases, with 2 bases of the junction left unmatched. The CDR3 protein is CASSLTRGDNEQFF. The CDR3 DNA sequence: TGTGCCAGCAGCTTAACGCGGGGGGACAATGAGCAGTTCTTC.

The chain joins TRBV20-1 to TRBJ1-4; D is uncertain. CDR1 is DFQATT, CDR2 SNEGSKA, per germline (reference sequence). This CDR3 contains 14 residues. Trimming shortened V by 3 bases and J by 4 bases, and 12 bases separated the two germline ends. CDR3 sequence (DNA): TGCAGTGCTAGTCGGGCTGTGAATAATGAAAAACTGTTTTTT. It yields the protein CSASRAVNNEKLFF.

This clonotype was seen only a few times. J is TRBJ2-1 and V is TRBV7-3; unclear D gene. This CDR3 region has 13 residues. Per the germline V gene, CDR1 is SGHTA and CDR2 is FQGTGA. The V end was cut by 5 bases, the J end by 6 bases, with 11 bases between. This chain's CDR3 is CASSQGPINEQFF. The CDR3 DNA reads TGTGCCAGCAGCCAAGGACCCATCAATGAGCAGTTCTTC.

The chain uses TRBV5-6 and TRBJ2-3; D unresolved. CDR1 is SGHDT, CDR2 YYEEEE, per germline. Trimming left V 4 bases short and J 4 bases short, with 13 bases between. The CDR3 extends over 14 amino acids. CDR3 bases: TGTGCCAGCAGCACTCAAGCTGGGGCAGATACGCAGTATTTT. This translates into CASSTQAGADTQYF.

V usage is TRBV5-1 and J usage is TRBJ2-6; D call uncertain. CDR3 length: 13 amino acids. V lost 7 bases and J 2 bases, leaving 7 bases between the germline ends. Per germline, CDR1 SGHRS and CDR2 YFSETQ. The CDR3 nucleotides read TGCGCCAGCGCCCCAGCTGGGGCCAACGTCCTGACTTTC. Its translation is CASAPAGANVLTF.

This clonotype was seen a single time. The chain uses TRBV4-2 and TRBJ2-7; no definite D call. The CDR3 spans 12 residues. Trimming removed 3 bases at V and 6 bases at J, with 9 bases between. Germline V CDR1 and CDR2: LGHNA, YNFKEQ. CDR3 amino acids: CASSQGSSEQYF. The CDR3, as DNA: TGTGCCAGCAGCCAGGGAAGTAGCGAGCAGTACTTC.

The chain has TRBV27 and TRBJ2-1; a possible D gene is TRBD2 (6 bases). This CDR3 has 12 residues. Trimming took off 6 bases at V and 9 bases at J, with 12 bases between the two ends. The germline V gene encodes CDR1 MNHEY and CDR2 SMNVEV (reference sequence). CDR3 DNA: TGTGCCAGCAGCCAGGGAGGTGTTGAGCAGTTCTTC. Protein: CASSQGGVEQFF.

Here the CDR3 DNA reads TGCAGTGCTCGGACAGGGGGCCCCTACGAGCAGTACTTC. Translating gives CSARTGGPYEQYF. The V gene is TRBV20-1, the J gene TRBJ2-7; TRBD1 aligns across 11 bases. CDR1 and CDR2 from the germline V gene are DFQATT and SNEGSKA (reference sequence). The CDR3 consists of 13 residues. With V trimmed by 5 bases and J by 2 bases, 2 bases remained unmatched.

This chain joins TRBV10-1 and TRBJ2-7, with D unresolved. CDR3 length equals 15 residues. Germline CDR1 reads WNHNN; CDR2 reads SYGVQD (reference sequence). Deletions cut 3 bases from V and 2 bases from J, with 14 bases between. This CDR3 is CASSEIGGLTYEQYF. Written as DNA, the CDR3 is TGCGCCAGCAGTGAAATCGGCGGATTAACCTACGAGCAGTACTTC.

This sequence joins TRBV20-1 and TRBJ2-3; perhaps TRBD1 as D (5 bases). The germline V gene encodes CDR1 DFQATT and CDR2 SNEGSKA (reference sequence). The V gene lost 0 bases and the J gene lost 2 bases, with 12 bases spanning the gap. The CDR3 spans 15 residues. CDR3 sequence: CSARDISGYTDTQYF. CDR3 bases: TGCAGTGCTAGAGATATTTCAGGGTACACAGATACGCAGTATTTT.

The chain couples TRBV12-3 or TRBV12-4 to TRBJ1-2; D is unresolved. The CDR3 is 15 residues long. Trimming stripped 3 bases from V and 6 bases from J, with 17 bases between. The CDR3 spells CASSFFPTASDGYTF. CDR3 nucleotide sequence: TGTGCCAGCAGTTTTTTTCCGACCGCCTCGGATGGCTACACCTTC.

The chain combines TRBV6-1 with TRBJ2-1, with 12 bases identical to TRBD1. This CDR3 has 18 residues. V lost 2 bases and J lost 8; bases outside the gene matches: 13. The germline V gene encodes CDR1 MNHNS and CDR2 SASEGT. The CDR3: CASSETWVPGQGADEQFF. The DNA for the CDR3 is TGTGCCAGCAGTGAAACCTGGGTTCCGGGACAGGGGGCCGATGAGCAGTTCTTC.

CDR3: CASRLQTGAYEQYF. The DNA of the CDR3 is TGTGCCAGCAGACTACAGACAGGGGCCTACGAGCAGTACTTC. The rearrangement joins TRBV6-2 or TRBV6-3 to TRBJ2-7; TRBD1 aligns across 8 bases. The CDR3 extends over 14 amino acids. V trimming: 6 bases; J trimming: 2 bases; junction bases outside the gene matches: 6. Germline CDR1 MNHEY, CDR2 SVGEGT.

The chain couples TRBV7-9 to TRBJ2-6, with D hard to call. Between the trimmed V and J ends, which lost 6 bases and 4 bases, there was a span of 7 bases. There are 13 residues in the CDR3. From germline, CDR1 is SEHNR and CDR2 FQNEAQ (reference sequence). The CDR3 loop is CASSIVGANVLTF. The CDR3 DNA follows: TGTGCCAGCAGTATAGTAGGGGCCAACGTCCTGACTTTC.

This clonotype showed up just a few times. The gene calls are TRBV5-1 and TRBJ2-7; maybe TRBD2 (5 bases). Between the trimmed V and J ends, which lost 2 bases and 3 bases, there was a span of 12 bases. This CDR3 contains 14 residues. Germline CDR1 SGHRS, CDR2 YFSETQ. CDR3 sequence (DNA): TGCGCCAGCAGCTTAGGACGGACTGACTACGAGCAGTACTTC. This codes for CASSLGRTDYEQYF.

V and J are TRBV12-3 or TRBV12-4 and TRBJ1-5; 8 bases are shared with TRBD1. V was clipped by 7 bases and J by 2 bases; unmatched bases: 1. There are 13 residues in the CDR3. As DNA, the CDR3 is TGTGCCAGCATGACAGGGGGCAATCAGCCCCAGCATTTT. It specifies CASMTGGNQPQHF.

This chain uses TRBV27 with TRBJ2-5; a possible D gene is TRBD1 (5 bases). The CDR3 length is 15 residues. Trimming took off 4 bases at V and 5 bases at J, with 17 bases between the two ends. Germline CDR1 and CDR2: MNHEY and SMNVEV (reference sequence). The DNA of the CDR3 is TGTGCCAGCAGTTACTCGTTAGGGAACAGGGAGACCCAGTACTTC. As protein: CASSYSLGNRETQYF.

This chain links TRBV29-1 with TRBJ2-1; TRBD2 aligns across 14 bases. Per the germline V gene, CDR1 is SQVTM and CDR2 is ANQGSEA. This CDR3 is 16 amino acids long. V lost 7 bases, J lost 10 bases, and 15 bases stayed unmatched. CDR3 DNA sequence: TGCAGCGCCTCTGGCGGGACTAGCGGGAGTACCTACGAGCAGTTCTTC. It encodes CSASGGTSGSTYEQFF.

In DNA, the CDR3 is TGCAGTGCTTCACAGGGGATCTTCTCCTACGAGCAGTACTTC. Protein sequence: CSASQGIFSYEQYF. The rearrangement uses TRBV20-1 and TRBJ2-4; 7 bases are shared with TRBD1. The assigned J gene may be wrong: the sequence end matches TRBJ2-7 better. The CDR3 runs 14 residues. Looked up from germline, CDR1 is DFQATT and CDR2 is SNEGSKA (reference sequence).

Only a few counts were recorded for this clonotype. The chain joins TRBV11-2 to TRBJ2-3; D unresolved. CDR1 and CDR2 from the germline V gene are SGHAT and FQNNGV. Trimming stripped 3 bases from V and 0 bases from J, with 16 bases between. CDR3 length: 17 residues. Here the CDR3 DNA reads TGTGCCAGCAGCTTTCGGCCCGGTCGTGGGAGCACAGATACGCAGTATTTT. It encodes CASSFRPGRGSTDTQYF.

This clonotype was observed many times. The chain links TRBV7-2 to TRBJ2-1; D is undetermined. The CDR3 sequence is 13 residues long. From germline, CDR1 is SGHTA and CDR2 FQGNSA. Trimming removed 2 bases from V and 10 bases from J, with 12 bases in between. CDR3 sequence: CASSLQFNQEQFF. The CDR3 DNA sequence: TGTGCCAGCAGCTTACAGTTCAATCAGGAGCAGTTCTTC.

This clonotype was observed many times. The CDR3 sequence: CASSLRAYEQYF. The DNA for the CDR3 is TGTGCCAGCAGTCTTAGAGCCTACGAGCAGTACTTC. The chain couples TRBV2 to TRBJ2-7, with D hard to call. Germline CDR1 SNHLY, CDR2 FYNNEI. The germline V and J ends were trimmed by 5 bases and 2 bases, with 7 bases remaining between them. This CDR3 is built from 12 residues. Drawing the rest from reference TRBV2 and TRBJ2-7, the complete variable domain is EPEVTQTPSHQVTQMGQEVILRCVPISNHLYFYWYRQILGQKVEFLVSFYNNEISEKSEIFDDQFSVERPDGSNFTLKIRSTKLEDSAMYFCASSLRAYEQYFGPGTRLTVT.

The chain uses TRBV6-2 or TRBV6-3 and TRBJ2-3; the match to TRBD1 covers 7 bases. The CDR3 totals 14 residues. CDR1 is MNHEY and CDR2 is SVGEGT in the germline V gene. After removal of 5 bases from V and 6 bases from J, the junction contained 8 bases not matched to a gene. In DNA, the CDR3 is TGTGCCAGCAGTACAGGGGCCGGGGAGGATACGCAGTATTTT. Residues: CASSTGAGEDTQYF.

This chain uses TRBV4-2 with TRBJ2-7; D is perhaps TRBD1 or TRBD2 (6 bases each). Germline-derived CDR1 and CDR2 are LGHNA and YNFKEQ. The CDR3 covers 16 residues. Trimming left V 1 base short and J 7 bases short, with 20 bases between. CDR3 protein: CASSQGIGGTYNEQYF. Written as DNA, the CDR3 is TGTGCCAGCAGCCAAGGGATCGGGGGCACCTACAATGAGCAGTACTTC.

The rearrangement joins TRBV28 to TRBJ2-2; D remains unclear. This CDR3 has 15 residues. Trimming took 7 bases from V and 0 from J, leaving 12 bases between them. CDR1 and CDR2 (germline): MDHEN, SYDVKM. CDR3 DNA sequence: TGTGCCAGCACGCTAATGGGTTCGAACACCGGGGAGCTGTTTTTT. This translates into CASTLMGSNTGELFF.